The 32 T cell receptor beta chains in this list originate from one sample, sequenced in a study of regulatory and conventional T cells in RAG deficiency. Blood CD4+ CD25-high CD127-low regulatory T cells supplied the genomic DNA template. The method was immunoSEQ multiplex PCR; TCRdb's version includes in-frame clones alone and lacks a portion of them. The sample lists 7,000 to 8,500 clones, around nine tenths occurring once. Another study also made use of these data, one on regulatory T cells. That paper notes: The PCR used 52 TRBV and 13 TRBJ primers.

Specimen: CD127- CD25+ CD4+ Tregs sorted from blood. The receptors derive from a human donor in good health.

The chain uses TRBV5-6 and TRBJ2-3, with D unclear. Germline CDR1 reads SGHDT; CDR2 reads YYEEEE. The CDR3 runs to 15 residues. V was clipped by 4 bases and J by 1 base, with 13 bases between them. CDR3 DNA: TGTGCCAGCAGCGCTAGTGGTTGGGGCACAGATACGCAGTATTTT. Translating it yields CASSASGWGTDTQYF.

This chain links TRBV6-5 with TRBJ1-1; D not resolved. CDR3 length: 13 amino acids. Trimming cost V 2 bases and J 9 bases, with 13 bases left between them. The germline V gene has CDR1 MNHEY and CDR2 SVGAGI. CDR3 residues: CASSYTVTQKAFF. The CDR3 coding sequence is TGTGCCAGCAGTTACACAGTGACCCAAAAAGCTTTCTTT.

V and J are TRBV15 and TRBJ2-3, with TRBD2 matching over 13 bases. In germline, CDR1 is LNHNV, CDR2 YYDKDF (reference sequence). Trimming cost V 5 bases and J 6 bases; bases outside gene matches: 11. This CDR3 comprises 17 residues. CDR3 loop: CATSSRLAGGGSDTQYF. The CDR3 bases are TGTGCCACCAGCTCACGACTAGCGGGGGGCGGATCCGATACGCAGTATTTT. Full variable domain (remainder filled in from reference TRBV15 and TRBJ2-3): DAMVIQNPRYQVTQFGKPVTLSCSQTLNHNVMYWYQQKSSQAPKLLFHYYDKDFNNEADTPDNFQSRRPNTSFCFLDIRSPGLGDTAMYLCATSSRLAGGGSDTQYFGPGTRLTVL.

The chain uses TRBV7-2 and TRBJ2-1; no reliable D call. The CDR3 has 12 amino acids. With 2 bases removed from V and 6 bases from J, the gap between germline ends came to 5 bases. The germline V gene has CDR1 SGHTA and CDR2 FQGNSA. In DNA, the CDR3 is TGTGCCAGCAGCTTACTCTCCAATGAGCAGTTCTTC. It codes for CASSLLSNEQFF.

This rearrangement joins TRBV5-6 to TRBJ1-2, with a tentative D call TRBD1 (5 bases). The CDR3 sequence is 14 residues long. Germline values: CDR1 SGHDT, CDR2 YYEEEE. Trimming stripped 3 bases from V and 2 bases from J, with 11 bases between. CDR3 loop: CASSWGRQNYGYTF. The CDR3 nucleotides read TGTGCCAGCAGCTGGGGCAGGCAGAACTATGGCTACACCTTC.

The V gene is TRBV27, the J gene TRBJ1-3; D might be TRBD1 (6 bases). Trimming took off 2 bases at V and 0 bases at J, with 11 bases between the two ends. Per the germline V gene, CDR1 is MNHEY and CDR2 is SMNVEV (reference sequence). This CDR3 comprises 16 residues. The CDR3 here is CASSLQGPYSGNTIYF. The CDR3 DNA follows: TGTGCCAGCAGTTTACAGGGGCCCTACTCTGGAAACACCATATATTTT.

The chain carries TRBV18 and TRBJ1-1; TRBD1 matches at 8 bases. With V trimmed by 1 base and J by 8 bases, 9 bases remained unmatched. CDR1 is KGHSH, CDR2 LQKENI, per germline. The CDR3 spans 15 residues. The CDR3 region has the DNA TGTGCCAGCTCACCACGAACCTTTAGACAGGGGGAAGCTTTCTTT. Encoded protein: CASSPRTFRQGEAFF.

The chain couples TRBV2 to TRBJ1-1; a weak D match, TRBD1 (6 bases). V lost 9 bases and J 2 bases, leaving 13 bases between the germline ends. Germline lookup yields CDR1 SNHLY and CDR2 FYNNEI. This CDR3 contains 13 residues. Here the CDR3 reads CARAPQGNTEAFF. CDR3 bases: TGTGCCAGGGCTCCACAGGGTAACACTGAAGCTTTCTTT.

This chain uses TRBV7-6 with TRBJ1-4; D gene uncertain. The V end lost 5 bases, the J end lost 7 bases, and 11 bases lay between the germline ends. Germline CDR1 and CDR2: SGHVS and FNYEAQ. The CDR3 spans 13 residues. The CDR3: CASSAPGSEKLFF. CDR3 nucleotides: TGTGCCAGCAGCGCCCCGGGGAGTGAAAAACTGTTTTTT.

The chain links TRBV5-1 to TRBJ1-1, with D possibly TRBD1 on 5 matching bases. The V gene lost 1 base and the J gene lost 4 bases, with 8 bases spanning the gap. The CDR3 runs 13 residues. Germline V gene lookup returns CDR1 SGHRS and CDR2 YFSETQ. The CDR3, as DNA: TGCGCCAGCAGCTTGTACGACAGCACTGAAGCTTTCTTT. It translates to CASSLYDSTEAFF.

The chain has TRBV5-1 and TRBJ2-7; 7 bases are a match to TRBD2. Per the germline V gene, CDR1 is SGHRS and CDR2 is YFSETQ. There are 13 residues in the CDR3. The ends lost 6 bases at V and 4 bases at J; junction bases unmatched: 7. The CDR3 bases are TGCGCCAGCAAGCGGATCGGGGGGTACGAGCAGTACTTC. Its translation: CASKRIGGYEQYF.

Written as DNA, the CDR3 is TGTGCCAGTAGTCCTATGGTGGGGGGAGGGCACACCGGGGAGCTGTTTTTT. Amino acids: CASSPMVGGGHTGELFF. The J gene is TRBJ2-2, the V gene TRBV19; 7 bases line up with TRBD2. The CDR3 totals 17 residues. CDR1 and CDR2 (germline): LNHDA, SQIVND (reference sequence). Trimming at V came to 5 bases and at J to 3 bases, leaving 12 bases not matched to a gene.

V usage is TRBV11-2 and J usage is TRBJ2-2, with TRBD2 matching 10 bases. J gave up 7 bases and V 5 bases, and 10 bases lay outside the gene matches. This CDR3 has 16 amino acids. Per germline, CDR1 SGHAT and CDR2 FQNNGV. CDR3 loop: CASSPGPSGGLGELFF. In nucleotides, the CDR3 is TGTGCCAGCAGCCCAGGCCCTAGCGGGGGACTCGGGGAGCTGTTTTTT. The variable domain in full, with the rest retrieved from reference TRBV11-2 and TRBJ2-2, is EAGVAQSPRYKIIEKRQSVAFWCNPISGHATLYWYQQILGQGPKLLIQFQNNGVVDDSQLPKDRFSAERLKGVDSTLKIQPAKLEDSAVYLCASSPGPSGGLGELFFGEGSRLTVL.

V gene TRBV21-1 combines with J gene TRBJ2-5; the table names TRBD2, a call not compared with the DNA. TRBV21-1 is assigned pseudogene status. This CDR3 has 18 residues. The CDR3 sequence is CASSKTGGYRLTQETQYF. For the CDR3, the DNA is TGTGCCAGCAGCAAAACGGGGGGGTACCGTCTTACCCAAGAGACCCAGTACTTC.

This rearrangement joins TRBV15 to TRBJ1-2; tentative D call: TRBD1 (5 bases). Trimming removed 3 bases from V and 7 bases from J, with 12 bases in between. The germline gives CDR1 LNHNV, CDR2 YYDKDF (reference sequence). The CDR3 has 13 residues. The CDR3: CATSSVTGIGYTF. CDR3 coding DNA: TGTGCCACCAGCAGTGTCACAGGAATTGGCTACACCTTC.

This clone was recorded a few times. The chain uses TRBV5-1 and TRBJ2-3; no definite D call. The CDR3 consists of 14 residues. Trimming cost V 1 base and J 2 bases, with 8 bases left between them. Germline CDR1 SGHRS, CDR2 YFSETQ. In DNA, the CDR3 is TGCGCCAGCAGCTTGCAACTCTCCACAGATACGCAGTATTTT. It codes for CASSLQLSTDTQYF.

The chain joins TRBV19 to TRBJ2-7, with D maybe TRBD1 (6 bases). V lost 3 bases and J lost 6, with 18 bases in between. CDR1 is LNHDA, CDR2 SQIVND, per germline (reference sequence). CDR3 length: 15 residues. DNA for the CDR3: TGTGCCAGTAGTATGGGGACACAAGGGCCGGGCGAGCAGTACTTC. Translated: CASSMGTQGPGEQYF.

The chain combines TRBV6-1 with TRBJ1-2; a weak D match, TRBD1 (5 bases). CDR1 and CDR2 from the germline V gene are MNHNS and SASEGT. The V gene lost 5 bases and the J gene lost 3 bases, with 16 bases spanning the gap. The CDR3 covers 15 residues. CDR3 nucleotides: TGTGCCAGCAGTCCGAGAGGGTCGGGGGACTATGGCTACACCTTC. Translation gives CASSPRGSGDYGYTF.

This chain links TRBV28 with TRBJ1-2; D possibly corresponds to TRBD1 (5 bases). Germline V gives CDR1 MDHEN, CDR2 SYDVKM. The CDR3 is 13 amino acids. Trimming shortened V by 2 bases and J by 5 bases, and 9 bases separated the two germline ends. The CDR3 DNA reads TGTGCCAGCAGTTTACCCGGGGGGTATGGCTACACCTTC. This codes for CASSLPGGYGYTF.

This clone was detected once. The CDR3 loop reads CASSLSPDRVAKNIQYF. CDR3 nucleotides: TGCGCCAGCAGCTTGAGTCCCGACAGGGTGGCCAAAAACATTCAGTACTTC. The gene calls are TRBV5-1 and TRBJ2-4, with TRBD1 matching over 7 bases. The V gene end was trimmed by 1 base and the J gene end by 1 base; junction bases not matched to a gene: 8. From germline, CDR1 is SGHRS and CDR2 YFSETQ. The CDR3 totals 17 residues.

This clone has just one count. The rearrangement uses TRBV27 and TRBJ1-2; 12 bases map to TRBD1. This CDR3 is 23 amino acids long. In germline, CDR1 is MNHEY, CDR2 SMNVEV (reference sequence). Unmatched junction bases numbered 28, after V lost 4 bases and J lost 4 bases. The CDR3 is CASSWISSPTGTGGKPSLYGYTF. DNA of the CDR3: TGTGCCAGCAGTTGGATATCATCGCCGACCGGGACAGGGGGCAAGCCGAGCCTCTATGGCTACACCTTC.

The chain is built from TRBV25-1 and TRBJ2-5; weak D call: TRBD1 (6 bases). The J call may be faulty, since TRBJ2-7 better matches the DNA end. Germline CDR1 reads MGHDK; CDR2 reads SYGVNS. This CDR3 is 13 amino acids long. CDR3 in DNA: TGTGCCAGCAGTGAAAGGGGGACCTACGAGCAGTACTTC. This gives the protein CASSERGTYEQYF.

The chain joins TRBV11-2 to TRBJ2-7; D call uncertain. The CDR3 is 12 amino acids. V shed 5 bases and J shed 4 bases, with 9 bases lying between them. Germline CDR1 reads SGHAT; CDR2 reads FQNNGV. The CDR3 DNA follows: TGTGCCAGCAGCACAGTTTTGTACGAGCAGTACTTC. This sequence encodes CASSTVLYEQYF. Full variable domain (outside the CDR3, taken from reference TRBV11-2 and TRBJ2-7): EAGVAQSPRYKIIEKRQSVAFWCNPISGHATLYWYQQILGQGPKLLIQFQNNGVVDDSQLPKDRFSAERLKGVDSTLKIQPAKLEDSAVYLCASSTVLYEQYFGPGTRLTVT.

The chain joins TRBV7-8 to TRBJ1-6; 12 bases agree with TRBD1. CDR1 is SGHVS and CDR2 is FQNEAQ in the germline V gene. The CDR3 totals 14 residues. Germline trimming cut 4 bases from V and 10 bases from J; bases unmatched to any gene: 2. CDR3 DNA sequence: TGTGCCAGCAGCTCGGGACAGGGGGCGTCACCCCTCCACTTT. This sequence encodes CASSSGQGASPLHF.

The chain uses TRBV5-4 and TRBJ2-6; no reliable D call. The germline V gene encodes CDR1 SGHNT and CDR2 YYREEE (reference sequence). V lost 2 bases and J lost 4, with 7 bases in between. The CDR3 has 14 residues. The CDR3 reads CASSLKQGANVLTF. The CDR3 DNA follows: TGTGCCAGCAGCTTAAAACAGGGGGCCAACGTCCTGACTTTC.

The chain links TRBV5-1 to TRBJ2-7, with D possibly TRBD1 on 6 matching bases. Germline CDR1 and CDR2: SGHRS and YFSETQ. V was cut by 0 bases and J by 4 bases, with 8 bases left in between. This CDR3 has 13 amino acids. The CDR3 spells CASSLDREYEQYF. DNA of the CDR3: TGCGCCAGCAGCTTGGACAGGGAATACGAGCAGTACTTC.

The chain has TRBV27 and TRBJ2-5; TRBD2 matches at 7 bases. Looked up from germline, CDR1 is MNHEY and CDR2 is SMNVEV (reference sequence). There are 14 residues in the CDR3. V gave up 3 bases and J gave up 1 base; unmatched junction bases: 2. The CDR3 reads CASSFSGFQETQYF. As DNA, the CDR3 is TGTGCCAGCAGTTTTAGCGGGTTCCAAGAGACCCAGTACTTC.

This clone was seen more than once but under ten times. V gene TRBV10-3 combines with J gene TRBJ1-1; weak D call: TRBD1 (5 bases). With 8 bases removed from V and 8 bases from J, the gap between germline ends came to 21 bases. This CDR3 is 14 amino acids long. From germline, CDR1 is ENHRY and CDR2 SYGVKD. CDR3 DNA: TGTGCCATCCTTCGGGGGGAGGGGTCGGGAGAAGCTTTCTTT. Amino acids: CAILRGEGSGEAFF.

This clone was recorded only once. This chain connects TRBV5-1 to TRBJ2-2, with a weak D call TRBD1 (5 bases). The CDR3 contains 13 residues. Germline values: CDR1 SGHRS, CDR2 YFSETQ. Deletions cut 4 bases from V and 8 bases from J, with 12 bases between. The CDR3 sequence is CASSPATVGELFF. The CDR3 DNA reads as TGCGCCAGCAGCCCTGCGACAGTTGGGGAGCTGTTTTTT.

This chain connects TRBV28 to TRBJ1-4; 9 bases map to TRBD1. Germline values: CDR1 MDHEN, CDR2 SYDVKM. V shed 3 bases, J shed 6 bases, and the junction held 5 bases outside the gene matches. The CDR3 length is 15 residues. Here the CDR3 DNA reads TGTGCCAGCAGTTTCCCCGGACAGGGGCATGAAAAACTGTTTTTT. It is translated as CASSFPGQGHEKLFF.

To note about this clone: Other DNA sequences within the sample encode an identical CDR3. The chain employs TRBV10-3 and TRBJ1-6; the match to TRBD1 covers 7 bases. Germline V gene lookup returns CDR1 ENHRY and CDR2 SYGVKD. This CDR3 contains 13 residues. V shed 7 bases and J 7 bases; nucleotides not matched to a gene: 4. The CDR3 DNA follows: TGTGCCATCACGTCAGGGGGGAATTCACCCCTCCACTTT. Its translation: CAITSGGNSPLHF.

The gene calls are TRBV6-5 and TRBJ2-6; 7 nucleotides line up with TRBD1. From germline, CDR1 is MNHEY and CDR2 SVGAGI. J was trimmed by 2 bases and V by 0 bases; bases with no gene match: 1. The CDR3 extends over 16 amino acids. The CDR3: CASSYSGGAGANVLTF. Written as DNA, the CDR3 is TGTGCCAGCAGTTACTCAGGGGGCGCTGGGGCCAACGTCCTGACTTTC.